This entry lists 31 T cell receptor beta chains sequenced from one sample in a study of Ad26.COV2.S vaccination and SARS-CoV-2 variants. Generated by immunoSEQ multiplex PCR, the TCRdb table keeps only in-frame clones and is missing some. The sample holds 300,000 to 350,000 clones; around 84% are singletons and the top ten take 1.5% to 2%. The sample's treatment: 15 to 20 received Ad26.COV2.S at low or high dose, single or two shots; about 5 received placebo; per-sample allocation not given. Sampling occurred on day 63 after the first vaccine or placebo injection. Sequenced here: peripheral blood, sampled in a trial of Ad26.COV2.S vaccine versus placebo. These receptors all stem from a person between 18 and 65 years old who received the Ad26.COV2.S COVID-19 vaccine or a placebo.

The V and J genes are TRBV9 and TRBJ2-4, with D possibly being TRBD1 or TRBD2 (6 bases each). Trimming shortened V by 0 bases and J by 7 bases, and 14 bases separated the two germline ends. CDR3 size: 15 residues. The V gene's germline CDR1 is SGDLS and CDR2 YYNGEE. The CDR3 protein is CASSVGNREDNIQYF. CDR3 sequence (DNA): TGTGCCAGCAGCGTAGGAAACAGGGAGGATAACATTCAGTACTTC.

Written as DNA, the CDR3 is TGTGCCAGCAGCCTAGGGAAGGGTCGCGAGCAGTACTTC. Translating gives CASSLGKGREQYF. The rearrangement links TRBV3-1 (or the pseudogene TRBV3-2) to TRBJ2-7; D call uncertain. This CDR3 contains 13 residues. In germline, CDR1 is LGHDT, CDR2 YNNKEL (reference sequence). The germline V and J ends were trimmed by 4 bases and 6 bases, with 13 bases remaining between them.

This clone was seen only a few times. This chain connects TRBV10-1 to TRBJ2-7; D is unclear. Germline CDR1 is WNHNN and CDR2 is SYGVQD (reference sequence). V lost 0 bases and J 7 bases, leaving 13 bases between the germline ends. The CDR3 totals 14 residues. CDR3 sequence reads: CASSESGRPWEQYF. The CDR3 DNA reads as TGCGCCAGCAGTGAGTCCGGACGCCCATGGGAGCAGTACTTC.

For the CDR3, the DNA is TGTGCCAGCAGTCGAGGACTAGCGGGGGGTGCCGATACGCAGTATTTT. Protein: CASSRGLAGGADTQYF. The genes are TRBV5-5 and TRBJ2-3; TRBD2 aligns across 14 bases. CDR3 length equals 16 residues. Germline V gives CDR1 SGHKS, CDR2 YYEKEE (reference sequence). The trim removed 5 bases at V and 6 bases at J, leaving 8 bases unmatched. The whole variable domain, filled in from reference TRBV5-5 and TRBJ2-3, reads DAGVTQSPTHLIKTRGQQVTLRCSPISGHKSVSWYQQVLGQGPQFIFQYYEKEERGRGNFPDRFSARQFPNYSSELNVNALLLGDSALYLCASSRGLAGGADTQYFGPGTRLTVL.

The chain is built from TRBV5-1 and TRBJ1-2; maybe TRBD1 (6 bases). The germline gives CDR1 SGHRS, CDR2 YFSETQ. This CDR3 comprises 18 residues. Trimming removed 4 bases from V and 4 bases from J, with 26 bases in between. CDR3 amino acids: CASSPRGTSHTDLYGYTF. The CDR3 DNA reads as TGCGCCAGCAGCCCAAGAGGGACATCCCATACGGATCTCTATGGCTACACCTTC.

The V and J genes are TRBV7-6 and TRBJ2-2; 7 bases are a match to TRBD2. J lost 1 base, V lost 1 base, and 6 bases had no gene match. The CDR3 covers 17 residues. The germline V gene encodes CDR1 SGHVS and CDR2 FNYEAQ. The CDR3 nucleotides read TGTGCCAGCAGCTTAGTATATAGCGGGTGGAACACCGGGGAGCTGTTTTTT. It translates to CASSLVYSGWNTGELFF.

This clone has only a few counts. The chain uses TRBV5-1 and TRBJ1-2; D might be TRBD1 (6 bases). This CDR3 is built from 15 residues. The V end was cut by 4 bases, the J end by 3 bases, with 16 bases between. In germline, CDR1 is SGHRS, CDR2 YFSETQ. The CDR3 loop is CASSPGGLEDYGYTF. The CDR3 nucleotides read TGCGCCAGCAGCCCGGGGGGCTTAGAGGACTATGGCTACACCTTC.

Only one count was recorded for this clone. V is TRBV6-5 and J is TRBJ2-7; TRBD2 matches at 11 bases. Germline V gene lookup returns CDR1 MNHEY and CDR2 SVGAGI. The CDR3 runs 13 residues. The junction had 6 bases not matched to a gene; V was cut back by 10 bases and J by 4 bases. CDR3 sequence: CATLGTSGYEQYF. The CDR3 region has the DNA TGTGCCACCTTAGGGACTAGCGGATACGAGCAGTACTTC.

This clone was picked up one time. This chain uses TRBV27 with TRBJ2-5; the match to TRBD1 covers 9 bases. CDR1 is MNHEY, CDR2 SMNVEV, per germline (reference sequence). The CDR3 is made up of 15 amino acids. V lost 5 bases, J lost 2 bases, and 6 bases stayed unmatched. This CDR3 reads CASSPGTGNQETQYF. In DNA, the CDR3 is TGTGCCAGCAGTCCCGGGACAGGGAATCAAGAGACCCAGTACTTC.

This clone was counted once. The chain links TRBV4-3 to TRBJ1-1, with 9 bases identical to TRBD1. V shed 3 bases, J shed 4 bases, and the junction held 6 bases outside the gene matches. There are 15 residues in the CDR3. Germline CDR1 and CDR2: LGHNA and YSLEER. The CDR3 DNA reads as TGCGCCAGCAGCCAGCGACAGGGGGAAGGCACTGAAGCTTTCTTT. This gives the protein CASSQRQGEGTEAFF.

This chain connects TRBV18 to TRBJ2-2; D gene uncertain. Looked up from germline, CDR1 is KGHSH and CDR2 is LQKENI. The CDR3 is made up of 11 amino acids. Trimming removed 5 bases from V and 7 bases from J, with 5 bases in between. CDR3 DNA sequence: TGTGCCAGCTCAACCCTCGGGGAGCTGTTTTTT. It translates to CASSTLGELFF.

The chain couples TRBV5-4 to TRBJ2-3; D ambiguous. Trimming shortened V by 2 bases and J by 1 base, and 2 bases separated the two germline ends. The CDR3 totals 12 residues. In germline, CDR1 is SGHNT, CDR2 YYREEE (reference sequence). The CDR3 is CASSFGTDTQYF. CDR3 DNA: TGTGCCAGCAGCTTCGGCACAGATACGCAGTATTTT.

CDR3 coding DNA: TGCGCCAGCAGCTTTCTGGACGGGACTCCCTACGAGCAGTACTTC. Encoded protein: CASSFLDGTPYEQYF. This rearrangement joins TRBV5-1 to TRBJ2-7; possibly TRBD2 for D (6 bases). CDR1 is SGHRS, CDR2 YFSETQ, per germline. The CDR3 is 15 residues long. V was cut by 2 bases and J by 2 bases, with 14 bases left in between. Filled out from reference TRBV5-1 and TRBJ2-7, the complete variable domain reads KAGVTQTPRYLIKTRGQQVTLSCSPISGHRSVSWYQQTPGQGLQFLFEYFSETQRNKGNFPGRFSGRQFSNSRSEMNVSTLELGDSALYLCASSFLDGTPYEQYFGPGTRLTVT.

V is TRBV30 and J is TRBJ1-6; a possible D gene is TRBD1 (5 bases). Germline V gene sequence: CDR1 GTSNPN, CDR2 SVGIG (reference sequence). V was cut by 1 base and J by 9 bases, with 10 bases left in between. This CDR3 comprises 13 residues. The CDR3 DNA follows: TGTGCCTGGAGTGAGTGGAGGGGTTCACCCCTCCACTTT. Protein product: CAWSEWRGSPLHF.

The V gene is TRBV7-2, the J gene TRBJ2-7, with TRBD2 matching 9 bases. The CDR3 has 17 residues. With 7 bases clipped from V and 0 bases from J, the junction kept 13 bases outside the gene matches. Germline values: CDR1 SGHTA, CDR2 FQGNSA. The CDR3 bases are TGTGCCAGCACCCGGGCGAGCGGGGGGTCAAGCTCCTACGAGCAGTACTTC. Translating it yields CASTRASGGSSSYEQYF.

The genes are TRBV2 and TRBJ1-2; no clear D gene. Germline loops: CDR1 SNHLY, CDR2 FYNNEI. V shed 6 bases and J shed 6 bases, with 11 bases lying between them. This CDR3 comprises 12 residues. CDR3 sequence reads: CASRRDLDGYTF. In DNA form, the CDR3 reads TGTGCCAGCAGAAGGGATCTTGATGGCTACACCTTC. Full variable domain (outside the CDR3, taken from reference TRBV2 and TRBJ1-2): EPEVTQTPSHQVTQMGQEVILRCVPISNHLYFYWYRQILGQKVEFLVSFYNNEISEKSEIFDDQFSVERPDGSNFTLKIRSTKLEDSAMYFCASRRDLDGYTFGSGTRLTVV.

The count of this clone is one. The rearrangement uses TRBV6-6 and TRBJ1-5; D gene unclear. The V end lost 6 bases, the J end lost 0 bases, and 15 bases lay between the germline ends. The CDR3 runs to 16 residues. Germline V lookup: CDR1 MNHNY, CDR2 SVGAGI (reference sequence). CDR3 DNA sequence: TGTGCCAGCAGCCAACCCCCGGGTTATAGCAATCAGCCCCAGCATTTT. Translated, it gives CASSQPPGYSNQPQHF.

Only a few counts were recorded for this clone. The V and J genes are TRBV6-2 or TRBV6-3 and TRBJ2-7; 10 positions match TRBD2. There are 16 residues in the CDR3. Germline lookup yields CDR1 MNHEY and CDR2 SVGEGT. V gave up 2 bases and J gave up 1 base; unmatched junction bases: 5. CDR3 coding DNA: TGTGCCAGCAGTTACGGCGGACTAGCGGAGTCCTACGAGCAGTACTTC. This sequence encodes CASSYGGLAESYEQYF.

This clone has only a few counts. The rearrangement joins TRBV5-1 to TRBJ2-1; D remains ambiguous. The V gene's germline CDR1 is SGHRS and CDR2 YFSETQ. The V and J ends lost 0 bases and 5 bases respectively, with 6 bases between them. This CDR3 has 13 amino acids. Here the CDR3 reads CASSLEPNNEQFF. Here the CDR3 DNA reads TGCGCCAGCAGCTTGGAGCCCAACAATGAGCAGTTCTTC.

In regard to this clone: The junction shows a germline mismatch at one end, possibly a read error. The chain couples TRBV5-1 to TRBJ2-7; 7 nucleotides align to TRBD1. Germline CDR1 reads SGHRS; CDR2 reads YFSETQ. The CDR3 is 15 residues long. The DNA of the CDR3 is TGCGCCAGCAGCTCGCCCCCGGGACAGTCCTTCGAGCAGTACTTC. This codes for CASSSPPGQSFEQYF.

This clone appeared a single time. This CDR3 reads CAWSGTGGGTEAFF. The DNA of the CDR3 is TGTGCCTGGAGTGGGACAGGGGGCGGCACTGAAGCTTTCTTT. The chain uses TRBV30 and TRBJ1-1; 11 nucleotides line up with TRBD1. The germline gives CDR1 GTSNPN, CDR2 SVGIG (reference sequence). The CDR3 extends over 14 amino acids. The trim removed 1 base at V and 4 bases at J, leaving 2 bases unmatched.

J is TRBJ1-1 and V is TRBV25-1; 8 nucleotides match TRBD1. Germline V CDR1 and CDR2: MGHDK, SYGVNS. The CDR3 length is 15 residues. Trimming cost V 4 bases and J 0 bases; bases outside gene matches: 4. CDR3 amino acids: CASSARTGLNTEAFF. The CDR3 DNA reads TGTGCCAGCAGTGCCCGGACAGGGCTGAACACTGAAGCTTTCTTT. Complete variable domain (other parts from reference TRBV25-1 and TRBJ1-1): EADIYQTPRYLVIGTGKKITLECSQTMGHDKMYWYQQDPGMELHLIHYSYGVNSTEKGDLSSESTVSRIRTEHFPLTLESARPSHTSQYLCASSARTGLNTEAFFGQGTRLTVV.

The gene calls are TRBV11-2 and TRBJ2-7; 12 bases are shared with TRBD2. Germline V gives CDR1 SGHAT, CDR2 FQNNGV. The V gene end was trimmed by 8 bases and the J gene end by 2 bases; junction bases not matched to a gene: 13. The CDR3 runs 17 residues. CDR3 sequence reads: CASVPSGGLAGTYEQYF. CDR3 nucleotide sequence: TGTGCCAGCGTCCCTAGTGGCGGACTAGCGGGAACCTACGAGCAGTACTTC.

This chain connects TRBV5-1 to TRBJ1-1; D is perhaps TRBD1 (5 bases). The CDR3 length is 14 residues. The germline V gene encodes CDR1 SGHRS and CDR2 YFSETQ. Trimming cost V 3 bases and J 7 bases, with 16 bases left between them. For the CDR3, the DNA is TGCGCCAGCAGCTCGTCCCAAGGACACTTTGAAGCTTTCTTT. Protein: CASSSSQGHFEAFF.

This chain connects TRBV6-2 or TRBV6-3 to TRBJ1-1; D gene ambiguous. Germline assignment: CDR1 MNHEY and CDR2 SVGEGT. The V end was cut by 4 bases, the J end by 1 base, with 13 bases between. The CDR3 runs 15 residues. CDR3 coding DNA: TGTGCCAGCAGTTCTCCACCGACACGGAACACTGAAGCTTTCTTT. It translates to CASSSPPTRNTEAFF.

This clone was observed once. The chain is built from TRBV2 and TRBJ1-5, with TRBD1 matching over 11 bases. The V gene's germline CDR1 is SNHLY and CDR2 FYNNEI. With 8 bases clipped from V and 1 base from J, the junction kept 1 base outside the gene matches. This CDR3 is built from 14 residues. The CDR3 coding sequence is TGTGCCAGCGGGGACAGGGGGAGCAATCAGCCCCAGCATTTT. This sequence encodes CASGDRGSNQPQHF. The full variable domain, its missing parts supplied by reference TRBV2 and TRBJ1-5, is EPEVTQTPSHQVTQMGQEVILRCVPISNHLYFYWYRQILGQKVEFLVSFYNNEISEKSEIFDDQFSVERPDGSNFTLKIRSTKLEDSAMYFCASGDRGSNQPQHFGDGTRLSIL.

This chain joins TRBV27 and TRBJ2-7, with 9 bases matching TRBD1. The V gene end was trimmed by 5 bases and the J gene end by 6 bases; junction bases not matched to a gene: 8. This CDR3 is 14 amino acids long. Germline CDR1 and CDR2: MNHEY and SMNVEV (reference sequence). The CDR3 reads CASSLRDRVSEQYF. The CDR3 nucleotides are TGTGCCAGCAGTCTAAGGGACAGGGTATCCGAGCAGTACTTC.

This chain connects TRBV19 to TRBJ1-2, with 11 bases aligning to TRBD1. V lost 5 bases to trimming and J lost 4 bases; unmatched junction nucleotides: 9. The CDR3 runs to 16 residues. Germline CDR1 LNHDA, CDR2 SQIVND (reference sequence). The CDR3 sequence is CASSPVGQGASYGYTF. CDR3 bases: TGTGCCAGTAGTCCAGTCGGACAGGGGGCTAGCTATGGCTACACCTTC. Variable domain in full (rest from reference TRBV19 and TRBJ1-2): DGGITQSPKYLFRKEGQNVTLSCEQNLNHDAMYWYRQDPGQGLRLIYYSQIVNDFQKGDIAEGYSVSREKKESFPLTVTSAQKNPTAFYLCASSPVGQGASYGYTFGSGTRLTVV.

The chain uses TRBV9 and TRBJ2-7; possibly TRBD1 or TRBD2 for D (5 bases each). The ends were cut back, 4 bases at V and 5 bases at J, with 19 bases in the middle. Germline V gives CDR1 SGDLS, CDR2 YYNGEE. This CDR3 region has 15 residues. CDR3 sequence: CASSPQHPGSNEQYF. The DNA for the CDR3 is TGTGCCAGCAGCCCTCAACACCCAGGGAGCAACGAGCAGTACTTC.

This clone was detected only once. A much more abundant neighbour one base away suggests this may be a read error. The sample contains more than one DNA sequence encoding this CDR3. The J gene is TRBJ2-7, the V gene TRBV4-2; TRBD1 matches at 9 bases. There are 15 residues in the CDR3. Germline lookup yields CDR1 LGHNA and CDR2 YNFKEQ. The trim removed 4 bases at V and 2 bases at J, leaving 6 bases unmatched. The CDR3 is CASSLDRGFAYEQYF. The CDR3 region has the DNA TGTGCCAGCAGCCTAGACAGGGGGTTTGCCTACGAGCAGTACTTC.

This chain links TRBV5-6 with TRBJ2-3; 9 bases align to TRBD2. This CDR3 is 15 amino acids long. The germline V gene encodes CDR1 SGHDT and CDR2 YYEEEE. V shed 2 bases, J shed 1 base, and the junction held 2 bases outside the gene matches. The CDR3 DNA follows: TGTGCCAGCAGCTTTCCTAGCGGGGGCACAGATACGCAGTATTTT. Translated: CASSFPSGGTDTQYF.